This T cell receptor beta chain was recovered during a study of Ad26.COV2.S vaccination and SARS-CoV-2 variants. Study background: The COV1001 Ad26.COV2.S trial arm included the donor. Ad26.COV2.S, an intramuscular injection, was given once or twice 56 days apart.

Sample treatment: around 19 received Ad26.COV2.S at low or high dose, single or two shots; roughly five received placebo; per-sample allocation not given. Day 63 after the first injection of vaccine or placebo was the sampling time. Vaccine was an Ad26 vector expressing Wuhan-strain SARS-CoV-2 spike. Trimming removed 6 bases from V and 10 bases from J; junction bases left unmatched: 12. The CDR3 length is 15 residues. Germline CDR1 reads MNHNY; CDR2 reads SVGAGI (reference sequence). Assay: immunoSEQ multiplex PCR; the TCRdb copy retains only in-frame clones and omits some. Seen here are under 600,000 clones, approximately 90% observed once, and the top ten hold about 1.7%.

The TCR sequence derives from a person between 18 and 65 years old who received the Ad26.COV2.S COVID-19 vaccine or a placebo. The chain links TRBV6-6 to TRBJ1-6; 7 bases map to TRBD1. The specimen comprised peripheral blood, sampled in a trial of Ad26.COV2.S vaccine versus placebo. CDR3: CASRDQTGQGSPLHF. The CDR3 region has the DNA TGTGCCAGCAGGGACCAGACAGGGCAGGGCTCACCCCTCCACTTT.